Listed here are 15 T cell receptor beta chains from one sample, sequenced in a study of T cell responses to AZD1222 COVID-19 vaccine. Sequenced by immunoSEQ multiplex PCR; TCRdb stores in-frame clones only, minus some. The data show 250,000 to 300,000 clones, almost 95% seen once. Specimen: peripheral blood, collected 28 days after the second AZD1222 dose. These receptor sequences come from an adult who received the AZD1222 COVID-19 vaccine.

V gene TRBV20-1 combines with J gene TRBJ2-1; D may match TRBD1 or TRBD2 (6 bases each). The CDR3 contains 11 residues. Germline loops: CDR1 DFQATT, CDR2 SNEGSKA (reference sequence). CDR3 sequence: CSPEGGNEQFF. The CDR3 nucleotides read TGCAGCCCCGAGGGGGGAAATGAGCAGTTCTTC.

The chain couples TRBV13 to TRBJ1-6, with D hard to call. In germline, CDR1 is PRHDT, CDR2 FYEKMQ (reference sequence). Trimming stripped 6 bases from V and 5 bases from J, with 5 bases between. The CDR3 has 12 amino acids. CDR3 residues: CASSLDNSPLHF. CDR3 coding DNA: TGTGCCAGCAGTCTGGATAATTCACCCCTCCACTTT.

This chain joins TRBV11-1 and TRBJ2-2; no definite D call. Germline lookup yields CDR1 SGHAT and CDR2 FQDESV (reference sequence). The CDR3 runs 13 residues. V lost 5 bases, J lost 6 bases, and 10 bases lay in between. The CDR3 DNA is TGTGCCAGCAGCCTGGTAGGGCCCGGGGAGCTGTTTTTT. Residues: CASSLVGPGELFF.

The J gene is TRBJ1-4, the V gene TRBV7-8, with TRBD1 as a possible D gene (5 bases). CDR3 length: 15 residues. Germline V CDR1 and CDR2: SGHVS, FQNEAQ. V was trimmed by 5 bases and J by 4 bases, leaving 14 bases between them. The CDR3 nucleotides are TGTGCCAGCAGCCCTTGGACAACTGGTAATGAAAAACTGTTTTTT. Residues: CASSPWTTGNEKLFF.

The chain employs TRBV14 and TRBJ2-3, with 7 bases identical to TRBD2. Germline assignment: CDR1 SGHDN and CDR2 FVKESK. The CDR3 extends over 14 amino acids. The V gene end was trimmed by 3 bases and the J gene end by 6 bases; junction bases not matched to a gene: 6. This CDR3 is CASSHAGVEDTQYF. CDR3 bases: TGTGCCAGCAGCCATGCGGGGGTGGAGGATACGCAGTATTTT.

The chain joins TRBV6-5 to TRBJ1-2, with unresolved D. Trimming removed 8 bases at V and 8 bases at J, with 21 bases between. This CDR3 has 14 residues. The V gene's germline CDR1 is MNHEY and CDR2 SVGAGI. CDR3: CASRVRDRTTGYTF. The DNA of the CDR3 is TGTGCCAGCCGAGTTAGAGACCGGACGACGGGCTACACCTTC.

The chain recombines TRBV4-2 with TRBJ2-7, with 9 bases lining up with TRBD1. The germline V gene has CDR1 LGHNA and CDR2 YNFKEQ. The CDR3 consists of 15 residues. Trimming removed 0 bases from V and 4 bases from J; junction bases left unmatched: 4. The CDR3 coding sequence is TGTGCCAGCAGCCAAGAGACAGGGGGTCGGTACGAGCAGTACTTC. Translated: CASSQETGGRYEQYF.

The chain joins TRBV7-2 to TRBJ1-1, with 8 bases aligning to TRBD1. From germline, CDR1 is SGHTA and CDR2 FQGNSA. The CDR3 has 14 amino acids. Trimming took 6 bases from V and 2 from J; bases not matched to a gene: 5. The CDR3 sequence is CASRRTGLNTEAFF. The CDR3 nucleotides read TGTGCCAGCAGGAGGACAGGGTTAAACACTGAAGCTTTCTTT.

The J gene is TRBJ2-2, the V gene TRBV18; the D gene is possibly TRBD1 (6 bases). Germline values: CDR1 KGHSH, CDR2 LQKENI. Trimming removed 5 bases from V and 5 bases from J, with 15 bases in between. The CDR3 covers 15 residues. This CDR3 reads CASSFPGTLTGELFF. In DNA form, the CDR3 reads TGTGCCAGCTCATTTCCCGGGACACTGACCGGGGAGCTGTTTTTT.

The CDR3 nucleotides read TGTGCCAGCAGCCAAGAACGGGGATCAGCGGGAGGTTGGATGGACGAGCAGTACTTC. Protein product: CASSQERGSAGGWMDEQYF. The J gene is TRBJ2-7, the V gene TRBV14; 9 nucleotides agree with TRBD2. The junction had 17 bases not matched to a gene; V was cut back by 0 bases and J by 5 bases. There are 19 residues in the CDR3. Germline V gives CDR1 SGHDN, CDR2 FVKESK.

The rearrangement joins TRBV5-1 to TRBJ1-2; 7 nucleotides line up with TRBD1. The CDR3 has 17 residues. Germline trimming cut 1 base from V and 3 bases from J; bases unmatched to any gene: 12. Germline V gene data show CDR1 as SGHRS and CDR2 as YFSETQ. The CDR3: CASSLSSGQVVYYGYTF. DNA of the CDR3: TGCGCCAGCAGCTTGTCCTCAGGACAGGTTGTTTACTATGGCTACACCTTC.

This clone was found a few times. This chain uses TRBV28 with TRBJ2-7, with a possible D match to TRBD2 (5 bases). Per the germline V gene, CDR1 is MDHEN and CDR2 is SYDVKM. The CDR3 spans 13 residues. Deletions cut 5 bases from V and 4 bases from J, with 12 bases between. CDR3 DNA: TGTGCCAGCAGTACCCAGCGGATTTACGAGCAGTACTTC. Protein: CASSTQRIYEQYF.

This chain joins TRBV10-1 and TRBJ1-1; D unclear. Germline lookup yields CDR1 WNHNN and CDR2 SYGVQD (reference sequence). V was cut by 11 bases and J by 1 base, with 8 bases left in between. This CDR3 region has 11 residues. CDR3 amino acids: CADWENTEAFF. CDR3 coding DNA: TGCGCCGACTGGGAGAACACTGAAGCTTTCTTT.

The CDR3: CASSLGGTELVEQYF. CDR3 sequence (DNA): TGCGCCAGCAGCTTGGGCGGGACAGAGCTTGTCGAGCAGTACTTC. The genes are TRBV5-1 and TRBJ2-7, with D tentatively TRBD1 (7 bases). Germline CDR1 reads SGHRS; CDR2 reads YFSETQ. Trimming took off 0 bases at V and 6 bases at J, with 16 bases between the two ends. This CDR3 has 15 residues.

The DNA of the CDR3 is TGTGCCAGCAGTGTAGGTTGGGTGAACACTGAAGCTTTCTTT. It yields the protein CASSVGWVNTEAFF. The rearrangement joins TRBV2 to TRBJ1-1; D is undetermined. Germline assignment: CDR1 SNHLY and CDR2 FYNNEI. The V and J ends lost 4 bases and 0 bases respectively, with 9 bases between them. CDR3 length: 14 residues.